This paragraph covers one T cell receptor (beta chain) sequence. In the authors' workflow: Estimation of nucleated cell counts relied on the amplification of reference gene primers. Assay: immunoSEQ multiplex PCR; the TCRdb copy retains only in-frame clones and omits some. The V and J calls and clone size were taken over from that table, and D and trimming were inferred from the DNA. This sample has more than 110,000 clones, with around 90% found just once. This sample was taken from a study of blood T cell repertoires in COVID-19. At the level of the study: COVID-19 samples, acute and convalescent, were from the United States, Italy and Spain. PBMCs, B-cell-depleted T cells, or T cells were the source of the cDNA or gDNA that made up the material.

V shed 4 bases, J shed 4 bases, and the junction held 0 bases outside the gene matches. The germline gives CDR1 SNHLY, CDR2 FYNNEI. The CDR3 extends over 15 amino acids. This receptor was obtained from a human donor in a cohort sampled during active COVID-19. The rearrangement links TRBV2 to TRBJ2-1; 14 bases line up with TRBD2. Sequences were obtained from peripheral blood. The DNA for the CDR3 is TGTGCCAGCAGTGGGACTAGCGGGGGGTACAATGAGCAGTTCTTC. Translation: CASSGTSGGYNEQFF. Supplemented by reference TRBV2 and TRBJ2-1, the full variable domain reads EPEVTQTPSHQVTQMGQEVILRCVPISNHLYFYWYRQILGQKVEFLVSFYNNEISEKSEIFDDQFSVERPDGSNFTLKIRSTKLEDSAMYFCASSGTSGGYNEQFFGPGTRLTVL.